These 9 T cell receptor beta chains share one sample of origin, sequenced in a study of cytotoxic CD8 clonotypes in ibrutinib-treated CLL. Repertoires were generated with immunoSEQ multiplex PCR, while TCRdb's copy carries only in-frame clones and drops some. The sample has more than 85,000 clones; around 77% are singletons. The sample consisted of PBMCs, taken after 24 months of ibrutinib treatment. These receptors were taken from a human donor with chronic lymphocytic leukemia.

The chain uses TRBV19 and TRBJ2-1; 8 bases are shared with TRBD2. Germline V gives CDR1 LNHDA, CDR2 SQIVND (reference sequence). The CDR3 sequence is 13 residues long. Losses at the gene ends were 5 bases for V and 7 bases for J; bases not matched to a gene: 4. CDR3 sequence reads: CASSPSSGNEQFF. The DNA of the CDR3 is TGTGCCAGTAGTCCCTCTAGCGGGAATGAGCAGTTCTTC.

Of note for this clone: Other DNA sequences from this sample encode an identical CDR3 as well. V and J are TRBV19 and TRBJ1-5; possible D gene TRBD1, 6 bases. V shed 1 base and J shed 0 bases, with 7 bases lying between them. Germline CDR1 is LNHDA and CDR2 is SQIVND (reference sequence). This CDR3 is built from 15 residues. The CDR3: CASSIGGGSNQPQHF. In DNA form, the CDR3 reads TGTGCCAGTAGTATAGGAGGGGGTAGCAATCAGCCCCAGCATTTT. The full variable domain, in which reference TRBV19 and TRBJ1-5 provide the parts outside the CDR3, is DGGITQSPKYLFRKEGQNVTLSCEQNLNHDAMYWYRQDPGQGLRLIYYSQIVNDFQKGDIAEGYSVSREKKESFPLTVTSAQKNPTAFYLCASSIGGGSNQPQHFGDGTRLSIL.

The chain combines TRBV29-1 with TRBJ1-1; D uncertain. V dropped 7 bases and J dropped 6 bases, with 15 bases sitting between them. Germline CDR1 SQVTM, CDR2 ANQGSEA. The CDR3 loop spans 12 amino acids. The CDR3 reads CSGRSGSAEAFF. The CDR3 coding sequence is TGCAGCGGCCGTTCGGGCAGCGCTGAAGCTTTCTTT. Full variable domain (remainder filled in from reference TRBV29-1 and TRBJ1-1): SAVISQKPSRDICQRGTSLTIQCQVDSQVTMMFWYRQQPGQSLTLIATANQGSEATYESGFVIDKFPISRPNLTFSTLTVSNMSPEDSSIYLCSGRSGSAEAFFGQGTRLTVV.

This chain joins TRBV4-2 and TRBJ2-7, with 13 nucleotides matching TRBD2. This CDR3 comprises 17 residues. J lost 7 bases, V lost 5 bases, and 14 bases had no gene match. CDR1 and CDR2 (germline): LGHNA, YNFKEQ. The DNA of the CDR3 is TGTGCCAGCAGCTTCGGACTAGCGGGAGCTTCTATTGGGGAGCAGTACTTC. Amino acid sequence: CASSFGLAGASIGEQYF.

This chain uses TRBV9 with TRBJ2-3; 9 nucleotides line up with TRBD2. Germline assignment: CDR1 SGDLS and CDR2 YYNGEE. The CDR3 has 13 amino acids. The V segment lost 2 bases and the J segment 6 bases; nucleotides outside the gene matches: 1. The CDR3 sequence is CASSVLAGDTQYF. The CDR3 DNA is TGTGCCAGCAGCGTCCTAGCGGGGGATACGCAGTATTTT.

This clone was seen a few times. The chain links TRBV4-1 to TRBJ2-5; D uncertain. Deletions cut 0 bases from V and 5 bases from J, with 19 bases between. Germline loops: CDR1 MGHRA, CDR2 YSYEKL. The CDR3 length is 17 residues. The CDR3 coding sequence is TGCGCCAGCAGCCAAGATGGACGAGGTGGGATGGATGAGACCCAGTACTTC. Its protein is CASSQDGRGGMDETQYF.

This CDR3 reads CATHQAGLAGGPYNEQFF. The CDR3 nucleotides are TGTGCCACCCATCAGGCAGGTCTAGCGGGAGGGCCCTACAATGAGCAGTTCTTC. This rearrangement joins TRBV19 to TRBJ2-1, with TRBD2 identical over 12 bases. CDR3 length equals 18 residues. Unmatched junction bases numbered 15, after V lost 10 bases and J lost 2 bases. Germline V CDR1 and CDR2: LNHDA, SQIVND (reference sequence). The full variable domain, in which reference TRBV19 and TRBJ2-1 provide the parts outside the CDR3, is DGGITQSPKYLFRKEGQNVTLSCEQNLNHDAMYWYRQDPGQGLRLIYYSQIVNDFQKGDIAEGYSVSREKKESFPLTVTSAQKNPTAFYLCATHQAGLAGGPYNEQFFGPGTRLTVL.

This chain joins TRBV7-3 and TRBJ1-5; D is ambiguous. Trimming shortened V by 5 bases and J by 7 bases, and 12 bases separated the two germline ends. CDR3 length: 13 amino acids. CDR1 SGHTA and CDR2 FQGTGA come from the germline V gene. The CDR3 nucleotides are TGTGCCAGCAGCCCCGGTCAAGGGCAGCCCCAGCATTTT. This encodes CASSPGQGQPQHF.

This chain connects TRBV6-6 to TRBJ1-2; 9 bases align to TRBD1. This CDR3 contains 15 residues. CDR1 is MNHNY, CDR2 SVGAGI, per germline (reference sequence). V shed 2 bases, J shed 4 bases, and the junction held 5 bases outside the gene matches. Here the CDR3 reads CASSYRPGQGYGYTF. The CDR3 DNA reads TGTGCCAGCAGTTACCGTCCGGGACAGGGCTATGGCTACACCTTC.